Each of the 30 T cell receptor beta chains below was sequenced from the same sample in a study of cytomegalovirus exposure and HLA in healthy donors (TCRdb year 2017). Preparation of the library involved the immunoSEQ multiplex PCR assay. A mixture of 60 forward primers for TCR Vbeta segments and 13 reverse primers for TCR Jbeta segments was used in the multiplex PCR. The source is immuneACCESS, and TCRdb retained only in-frame sequences with V and J called. Part of the clones is not carried over; for the studies checked, unresolved V genes explain less than half of this, and the remainder is unexplained. The sample table lists 55,000 to 85,000 clones, roughly 89% of them with a count of one. Roughly 2% of the sample comes from the top ten. The sequenced sample consisted of PBMCs. All receptors derive from a woman in her 30s in good health and CMV-seronegative.

This chain connects TRBV9 to TRBJ1-2, with unresolved D. Germline V gives CDR1 SGDLS, CDR2 YYNGEE. V was cut by 6 bases and J by 4 bases, with 19 bases left in between. This CDR3 region has 15 residues. Here the CDR3 DNA reads TGTGCCAGCAACCCCTCGGGGAGGGCTGGCTATGGCTACACCTTC. Protein product: CASNPSGRAGYGYTF. Filled out from reference TRBV9 and TRBJ1-2, the complete variable domain reads DSGVTQTPKHLITATGQRVTLRCSPRSGDLSVYWYQQSLDQGLQFLIQYYNGEERAKGNILERFSAQQFPDLHSELNLSSLELGDSALYFCASNPSGRAGYGYTFGSGTRLTVV.

A few counts support this clone. The chain recombines TRBV4-1 with TRBJ2-5; 10 nucleotides line up with TRBD1. The CDR3 spans 15 residues. After removal of 10 bases from V and 0 bases from J, the junction contained 8 bases not matched to a gene. Per the germline V gene, CDR1 is MGHRA and CDR2 is YSYEKL. The CDR3 spells CAISAGTGDQETQYF. DNA of the CDR3: TGCGCCATATCGGCCGGGACAGGGGACCAAGAGACCCAGTACTTC.

V and J are TRBV28 and TRBJ2-2, with 7 nucleotides matching TRBD1. With V trimmed by 6 bases and J by 4 bases, 8 bases remained unmatched. This CDR3 spans 15 amino acids. The germline gives CDR1 MDHEN, CDR2 SYDVKM. The CDR3 DNA reads TGTGCCAGCAGGCTAGGGGGCGCCGGCACCGGGGAGCTGTTTTTT. Encoded protein: CASRLGGAGTGELFF. Using reference TRBV28 and TRBJ2-2 for the parts outside the CDR3, the full variable domain is DVKVTQSSRYLVKRTGEKVFLECVQDMDHENMFWYRQDPGLGLRLIYFSYDVKMKEKGDIPEGYSVSREKKERFSLILESASTNQTSMYLCASRLGGAGTGELFFGEGSRLTVL.

Comment on this clone: One junction end does not reproduce the germline sequence, and a read error may be involved. The chain recombines TRBV19 with TRBJ1-3; D is uncertain. The CDR3 is 15 amino acids. Germline CDR1 LNHDA, CDR2 SQIVND (reference sequence). The DNA for the CDR3 is TGTGCCAGTAGTTCGACTGACGCCTCTGGAAACATCATATATTTT. Its translation: CASSSTDASGNIIYF.

The chain combines TRBV5-4 with TRBJ1-2; 11 bases are shared with TRBD1. The CDR3 sequence is 14 residues long. Looked up from germline, CDR1 is SGHNT and CDR2 is YYREEE (reference sequence). V lost 5 bases and J lost 6; bases outside the gene matches: 6. This CDR3 is CASRLGQGANGYTF. CDR3 in DNA: TGTGCCAGCAGATTAGGACAGGGGGCGAATGGCTACACCTTC.

This clone was seen only once. The chain links TRBV27 to TRBJ2-3; D perhaps matches TRBD2 (6 bases). Per germline, CDR1 MNHEY and CDR2 SMNVEV (reference sequence). The CDR3 consists of 15 residues. Trimming took off 7 bases at V and 2 bases at J, with 16 bases between the two ends. The CDR3 sequence: CASTNGTPSTDTQYF. In DNA form, the CDR3 reads TGTGCCAGCACCAATGGGACTCCCTCCACAGATACGCAGTATTTT.

This rearrangement joins TRBV27 to TRBJ2-1; 12 bases are a match to TRBD2. Germline lookup yields CDR1 MNHEY and CDR2 SMNVEV (reference sequence). V trimming: 6 bases; J trimming: 2 bases; junction bases outside the gene matches: 5. The CDR3 totals 16 residues. DNA for the CDR3: TGTGCCAGCAGCTCTGGACTAGCGGGGACCTACAATGAGCAGTTCTTC. Residues: CASSSGLAGTYNEQFF.

This rearrangement joins TRBV5-6 to TRBJ2-1; 10 bases align to TRBD1. V lost 1 base to trimming and J lost 13 bases; unmatched junction nucleotides: 2. CDR1 SGHDT and CDR2 YYEEEE come from the germline V gene. The CDR3 has 12 residues. CDR3: CASSLWDRGQFF. As DNA, the CDR3 is TGTGCCAGCAGCTTGTGGGACAGGGGTCAGTTCTTC.

The J gene is TRBJ2-2, the V gene TRBV7-8; 15 bases line up with TRBD2. Germline trimming cut 5 bases from V and 7 bases from J; bases unmatched to any gene: 11. The CDR3 is made up of 18 amino acids. Germline loops: CDR1 SGHVS, CDR2 FQNEAQ. The CDR3 loop is CASSTRPGTSGRSGELFF. CDR3 bases: TGTGCCAGCAGCACTCGACCCGGGACTAGCGGGAGGAGCGGGGAGCTGTTTTTT.

This clone was observed once. The V call is TRBV28, the J call TRBJ2-3, with 10 bases matching TRBD2. The ends lost 6 bases at V and 2 bases at J; junction bases unmatched: 5. The CDR3 extends over 15 amino acids. Germline-derived CDR1 and CDR2 are MDHEN and SYDVKM. The DNA of the CDR3 is TGTGCCAGCAGCCGACTAGCGGGCAACACAGATACGCAGTATTTT. The encoded protein is CASSRLAGNTDTQYF. Combining the CDR3 with reference TRBV28 and TRBJ2-3 gives the whole variable domain DVKVTQSSRYLVKRTGEKVFLECVQDMDHENMFWYRQDPGLGLRLIYFSYDVKMKEKGDIPEGYSVSREKKERFSLILESASTNQTSMYLCASSRLAGNTDTQYFGPGTRLTVL.

The V gene is TRBV11-2, the J gene TRBJ2-2; TRBD1 aligns across 12 bases. J was trimmed by 5 bases and V by 5 bases; bases with no gene match: 9. Germline values: CDR1 SGHAT, CDR2 FQNNGV. This CDR3 is built from 17 residues. DNA of the CDR3: TGTGCCAGCAGCCCACCGGGACAGGGGGCTCGGACCGGGGAGCTGTTTTTT. This translates into CASSPPGQGARTGELFF.

The rearrangement joins TRBV7-9 to TRBJ2-7, with 9 bases identical to TRBD1. The CDR3 is 16 residues long. Germline loops: CDR1 SEHNR, CDR2 FQNEAQ (reference sequence). The trim removed 2 bases at V and 2 bases at J, leaving 7 bases unmatched. DNA for the CDR3: TGTGCCAGCAGCTTACACCTCCGGGACAGGGCCTACGAGCAGTACTTC. It translates to CASSLHLRDRAYEQYF. Variable domain in full (rest from reference TRBV7-9 and TRBJ2-7): DTGVSQNPRHKITKRGQNVTFRCDPISEHNRLYWYRQTLGQGPEFLTYFQNEAQLEKSRLLSDRFSAERPKGSFSTLEIQRTEQGDSAMYLCASSLHLRDRAYEQYFGPGTRLTVT.

CDR3 amino acids: CASSLGRGYGYTF. CDR3 nucleotide sequence: TGTGCCAGCAGCTTGGGTCGGGGTTATGGCTACACCTTC. The chain is built from TRBV5-6 and TRBJ1-2; unclear D gene. The CDR3 runs to 13 residues. Looked up from germline, CDR1 is SGHDT and CDR2 is YYEEEE. V was cut by 0 bases and J by 5 bases, with 8 bases left in between.

V usage is TRBV21-1 and J usage is TRBJ2-5; the table's D call, TRBD2, has no DNA check behind it. TRBV21-1 corresponds to a pseudogene. The CDR3 runs 15 residues. This CDR3 is CASSKDQREEETQYF. As DNA, the CDR3 is TGTGCCAGCAGCAAAGACCAGCGGGAGGAAGAGACCCAGTACTTC.

This clone was observed a handful of times. The rearrangement joins TRBV27 to TRBJ1-1; weak D call: TRBD1 (6 bases). This CDR3 comprises 14 residues. V lost 4 bases and J 7 bases, leaving 16 bases between the germline ends. Germline CDR1 reads MNHEY; CDR2 reads SMNVEV (reference sequence). This CDR3 is CASSYSSGGYEAFF. The CDR3 DNA reads as TGTGCCAGCAGTTACTCTAGCGGGGGCTATGAAGCTTTCTTT.

This clone was seen a handful of times. This chain connects TRBV6-1 to TRBJ2-5, with 11 bases matching TRBD1. J gave up 4 bases and V 6 bases, and 7 bases lay outside the gene matches. The germline V gene encodes CDR1 MNHNS and CDR2 SASEGT. This CDR3 contains 15 residues. As DNA, the CDR3 is TGTGCCAGCAGCCGGACAGGGGGCCAGTTAGAGACCCAGTACTTC. Residues: CASSRTGGQLETQYF.

The chain recombines TRBV2 with TRBJ2-5; the match to TRBD2 covers 7 bases. The V gene's germline CDR1 is SNHLY and CDR2 FYNNEI. The length of the CDR3 is 9 residues. The V segment lost 10 bases and the J segment 14 bases; nucleotides outside the gene matches: 7. CDR3 DNA sequence: TGTGCCATCAATCGGGGGGATTACTTC. Protein product: CAINRGDYF. Full variable domain (remainder filled in from reference TRBV2 and TRBJ2-5): EPEVTQTPSHQVTQMGQEVILRCVPISNHLYFYWYRQILGQKVEFLVSFYNNEISEKSEIFDDQFSVERPDGSNFTLKIRSTKLEDSAMYFCAINRGDYFGPGTRLLVL.

The genes are TRBV11-2 and TRBJ2-1; 13 bases agree with TRBD2. There are 16 residues in the CDR3. Per the germline V gene, CDR1 is SGHAT and CDR2 is FQNNGV. V shed 1 base and J 7 bases; nucleotides not matched to a gene: 4. In DNA form, the CDR3 reads TGTGCCAGCAGCTTAGCGACTAGCGGGAGGAGGAATGAGCAGTTCTTC. Amino acids: CASSLATSGRRNEQFF.

The J gene is TRBJ2-7, the V gene TRBV5-4; 9 bases align to TRBD2. From germline, CDR1 is SGHNT and CDR2 YYREEE (reference sequence). V was pared by 4 bases and J by 0 bases, with 2 bases of the junction left unmatched. The CDR3 consists of 14 residues. In nucleotides, the CDR3 is TGTGCCAGCAGCACGACTAGCGGCTCCTACGAGCAGTACTTC. This codes for CASSTTSGSYEQYF. The full variable domain, rest sourced from reference TRBV5-4 and TRBJ2-7, is ETGVTQSPTHLIKTRGQQVTLRCSSQSGHNTVSWYQQALGQGPQFIFQYYREEENGRGNFPPRFSGLQFPNYSSELNVNALELDDSALYLCASSTTSGSYEQYFGPGTRLTVT.

This clone was recorded only once. The rearrangement uses TRBV19 and TRBJ1-2; the D gene is possibly TRBD1 (5 bases). Between the trimmed V and J ends, which lost 0 bases and 2 bases, there was a span of 13 bases. This CDR3 comprises 16 residues. Germline values: CDR1 LNHDA, CDR2 SQIVND (reference sequence). The CDR3 loop is CASSIDYPGRNYGYTF. The DNA of the CDR3 is TGTGCCAGTAGTATAGATTATCCAGGGAGGAACTATGGCTACACCTTC.

This chain joins TRBV29-1 and TRBJ2-5; D unclear. From germline, CDR1 is SQVTM and CDR2 ANQGSEA. The CDR3 spans 12 residues. With 6 bases removed from V and 0 bases from J, the gap between germline ends came to 8 bases. CDR3 sequence reads: CSVRHNQETQYF. CDR3 coding DNA: TGCAGCGTCCGACATAACCAAGAGACCCAGTACTTC.

The chain joins TRBV6-6 to TRBJ2-3, with TRBD1 as a possible D gene (6 bases). Germline V gene data show CDR1 as MNHNY and CDR2 as SVGAGI (reference sequence). This CDR3 has 14 residues. Trimming cost V 5 bases and J 4 bases, with 13 bases left between them. CDR3 residues: CASSPPQGPDTQYF. CDR3 sequence (DNA): TGTGCCAGCAGTCCTCCCCAGGGGCCAGATACGCAGTATTTT.

The chain couples TRBV19 to TRBJ2-2; possible D gene TRBD1, 6 bases. CDR1 is LNHDA, CDR2 SQIVND, per germline (reference sequence). This CDR3 is 14 amino acids long. V lost 3 bases and J 5 bases, leaving 10 bases between the germline ends. The CDR3 DNA reads TGTGCCAGTAGTATCCCACAGGGAACCGGGGAGCTGTTTTTT. Amino acids: CASSIPQGTGELFF.

This chain joins TRBV7-8 and TRBJ2-5; D is unresolved. Matching the DNA end better, TRBJ2-7 makes the J call doubtful. Germline values: CDR1 SGHVS, CDR2 FQNEAQ. The CDR3 loop spans 12 amino acids. The CDR3 nucleotides read TGTGCCAGCAGCTTAGGGCTGGGCGAGCAGTACTTC. It codes for CASSLGLGEQYF.

For the CDR3, the DNA is TGCGCCAGCAGCTCGGACAGCCTCGGGGTGAACACTGAAGCTTTCTTT. Translated, it gives CASSSDSLGVNTEAFF. The rearrangement links TRBV5-1 to TRBJ1-1, with D possibly being TRBD1 (6 bases). The germline CDR1 and CDR2 sequences are SGHRS and YFSETQ. The CDR3 extends over 16 amino acids. Trimming shortened V by 3 bases and J by 0 bases, and 15 bases separated the two germline ends.

The chain couples TRBV28 to TRBJ2-7; weak D call: TRBD2 (5 bases). The CDR3 is made up of 15 amino acids. The germline V gene encodes CDR1 MDHEN and CDR2 SYDVKM. V was shortened by 2 bases and J by 0 bases, with 11 bases between the two germline ends. The CDR3 nucleotides read TGTGCCAGCAGTTTAGGTCCCGGAGGCTCCTACGAGCAGTACTTC. It specifies CASSLGPGGSYEQYF.

This clone is a singleton in its sample. This rearrangement joins TRBV15 to TRBJ2-3; D is uncertain. Trimming removed 5 bases from V and 2 bases from J, with 8 bases in between. The CDR3 runs 13 residues. Germline V gives CDR1 LNHNV, CDR2 YYDKDF (reference sequence). CDR3 DNA: TGTGCCACCAGCCTACAGATCACAGATACGCAGTATTTT. This sequence encodes CATSLQITDTQYF.

The chain couples TRBV6-1 to TRBJ1-1; tentatively, D is TRBD1 (6 bases). Trimming left V 1 base short and J 4 bases short, with 13 bases between. CDR1 MNHNS and CDR2 SASEGT come from the germline V gene. This CDR3 region has 15 residues. CDR3 DNA sequence: TGTGCCAGCAGTGAAGACGCAGGGGCTCCCACTGAAGCTTTCTTT. Translating gives CASSEDAGAPTEAFF.

The CDR3 DNA reads TGTGCCAGCACTCGGGGGGCGTGGAACACTGAAGCTTTCTTT. Translation gives CASTRGAWNTEAFF. The chain recombines TRBV6-5 with TRBJ1-1, with a weak D call TRBD1 (6 bases). The V and J ends lost 7 bases and 1 base respectively, with 13 bases between them. The CDR3 extends over 14 amino acids. CDR1 and CDR2 from the germline V gene are MNHEY and SVGAGI.

The CDR3 DNA sequence: TGCGCCAGCAGCTTGATCGGGACAGGGAAAGTGAACACTGAAGCTTTCTTT. This encodes CASSLIGTGKVNTEAFF. The rearrangement joins TRBV5-1 to TRBJ1-1; 9 bases fit TRBD1. CDR3 length: 17 amino acids. CDR1 and CDR2 (germline): SGHRS, YFSETQ. V shed 1 base and J 0 bases; nucleotides not matched to a gene: 7.